This T cell receptor (beta chain) came from a study of blood T cell repertoires in COVID-19. TCRdb's table, derived via immunoSEQ multiplex PCR, lists solely in-frame clones and lacks some. The data show about 400,000 clones, roughly 90% seen once. This clone came up once. This CDR3 has 15 residues. Germline V gene sequence: CDR1 SGHVS, CDR2 FNYEAQ. The V gene end was trimmed by 5 bases and the J gene end by 1 base; junction bases not matched to a gene: 4. This chain connects TRBV7-6 to TRBJ2-1, with 8 bases lining up with TRBD1. This sequence originates from a woman aged 25 to 39 with acute COVID-19. Input material: PBMCs or T cells enriched from blood (not recorded which). Here the CDR3 DNA reads TGTGCCAGCAGCCTTGGACAGGGATCCTACAATGAGCAGTTCTTC. Its protein product is CASSLGQGSYNEQFF.